One and the same sample provided the 25 T cell receptor beta chains below, sequenced in a study of Ad26.COV2.S vaccination and SARS-CoV-2 variants. The table came from immunoSEQ multiplex PCR; TCRdb's copy has only in-frame clones and leaves some out. This table has about 480,000 clones, 87% appearing once. The treatment denotes: around 19 received Ad26.COV2.S at low or high dose, single or two shots; roughly five received placebo; per-sample allocation not given. Material that was analyzed had been drawn on day 63 after the first vaccine or placebo injection. Sequencing used peripheral blood, obtained in a trial of Ad26.COV2.S vaccine versus placebo. All receptors derive from a person aged 18 to 65 who received the Ad26.COV2.S COVID-19 vaccine or a placebo.

The chain carries TRBV5-1 and TRBJ2-7; the D gene is possibly TRBD1 (6 bases). The V end lost 0 bases, the J end lost 4 bases, and 14 bases lay between the germline ends. CDR3 length: 15 amino acids. Germline CDR1 and CDR2: SGHRS and YFSETQ. The CDR3 spells CASSLGPGQLYEQYF. For the CDR3, the DNA is TGCGCCAGCAGCTTGGGGCCGGGACAATTGTACGAGCAGTACTTC.

V gene TRBV18 combines with J gene TRBJ2-1, with 7 bases lining up with TRBD2. V dropped 0 bases and J dropped 7; count of bases not matched to a gene: 9. The CDR3 is made up of 16 amino acids. Germline V gene sequence: CDR1 KGHSH, CDR2 LQKENI. The CDR3 sequence: CASSPPASGIGNEQFF. The CDR3 DNA sequence: TGTGCCAGCTCACCACCGGCCAGCGGGATTGGTAATGAGCAGTTCTTC.

The gene calls are TRBV19 and TRBJ2-7, with TRBD1 as a possible D gene (6 bases). The CDR3 has 15 amino acids. The germline CDR1 and CDR2 sequences are LNHDA and SQIVND (reference sequence). V lost 5 bases, J lost 4 bases, and 18 bases lay in between. CDR3 DNA sequence: TGTGCCAGTAGTGCACCGGGACAAGGTATTTACGAGCAGTACTTC. This gives the protein CASSAPGQGIYEQYF.

V and J are TRBV30 and TRBJ2-3; D uncertain. Germline-derived CDR1 and CDR2 are GTSNPN and SVGIG (reference sequence). V gave up 7 bases and J gave up 0 bases, with 8 bases separating them. CDR3 length equals 12 residues. The CDR3 here is CAFSSSTDTQYF. In DNA, the CDR3 is TGTGCCTTTAGTTCTAGCACAGATACGCAGTATTTT.

This chain connects TRBV7-2 to TRBJ2-7; D possibly uses TRBD1 or TRBD2 (5 bases each). The ends were cut back, 5 bases at V and 1 base at J, with 15 bases in the middle. CDR1 is SGHTA, CDR2 FQGNSA, per germline. CDR3 size: 15 residues. The CDR3 nucleotides are TGTGCCAGCAGCCCCTCGGGGCTAGCATCCTACGAGCAGTACTTC. Its protein product is CASSPSGLASYEQYF.

The chain employs TRBV10-3 and TRBJ2-5, with D possibly called TRBD1 or TRBD2 (5 bases each). The CDR3 totals 13 residues. Germline V gene lookup returns CDR1 ENHRY and CDR2 SYGVKD. With 2 bases removed from V and 4 bases from J, the gap between germline ends came to 8 bases. CDR3 in DNA: TGTGCCATCAGTGAGAAGAGGGGAGAGACCCAGTACTTC. It yields the protein CAISEKRGETQYF.

There are many counts of this clone. The chain links TRBV6-4 to TRBJ2-2, with a possible D match to TRBD2 (5 bases). Trimming shortened V by 0 bases and J by 6 bases, and 8 bases separated the two germline ends. The CDR3 runs to 14 residues. CDR1 MRHNA and CDR2 SNTAGT come from the germline V gene. CDR3 sequence reads: CASSDSDGAGELFF. CDR3 coding DNA: TGTGCCAGCAGTGACTCGGACGGGGCCGGGGAGCTGTTTTTT.

The chain has TRBV19 and TRBJ2-3; D uncertain. This CDR3 comprises 14 residues. In germline, CDR1 is LNHDA, CDR2 SQIVND (reference sequence). Trimming took off 5 bases at V and 1 base at J, with 10 bases between the two ends. The CDR3 bases are TGTGCCAGTAGTCCCCAGAGCGGCACAGATACGCAGTATTTT. Protein sequence: CASSPQSGTDTQYF.

This chain links TRBV19 with TRBJ1-3; D possibly corresponds to TRBD1 (5 bases). Trimming stripped 7 bases from V and 2 bases from J, with 18 bases between. The CDR3 sequence is 16 residues long. Germline CDR1 LNHDA, CDR2 SQIVND (reference sequence). The CDR3 loop reads CASTTHTGLAGNTIYF. The CDR3 region has the DNA TGTGCCAGTACAACTCATACAGGACTGGCTGGAAACACCATATATTTT.

The J gene is TRBJ1-6, the V gene TRBV3-1 (or the pseudogene TRBV3-2); TRBD1 might be the D (6 bases). Germline values: CDR1 LGHDT, CDR2 YNNKEL (reference sequence). The CDR3 loop spans 17 amino acids. V gave up 0 bases and J gave up 5 bases, with 14 bases separating them. In nucleotides, the CDR3 is TGTGCCAGCAGCCAAGAGTTCCGAGCAGGGGATAATTCACCCCTCCACTTT. Its translation is CASSQEFRAGDNSPLHF.

The chain combines TRBV7-2 with TRBJ2-7; 7 bases match TRBD2. Germline lookup yields CDR1 SGHTA and CDR2 FQGNSA. Trimming took 4 bases from V and 1 from J; bases not matched to a gene: 4. The CDR3 is made up of 14 amino acids. CDR3 in amino acids: CASSSTSESYEQYF. The CDR3 coding sequence is TGTGCCAGCAGCTCCACTAGCGAATCCTACGAGCAGTACTTC.

This sequence joins TRBV18 and TRBJ2-2; 11 nucleotides match TRBD2. Germline V lookup: CDR1 KGHSH, CDR2 LQKENI. V lost 5 bases, J lost 2 bases, and 7 bases stayed unmatched. The CDR3 loop spans 17 amino acids. As DNA, the CDR3 is TGTGCCAGCTCATCTGAACTAGCGGGAGTAAACACCGGGGAGCTGTTTTTT. Translated: CASSSELAGVNTGELFF.

The chain employs TRBV12-3 or TRBV12-4 and TRBJ2-3, with D uncertain. Trimming pared 3 bases from V and 4 bases from J, leaving 8 bases between. The CDR3 spans 13 residues. The DNA for the CDR3 is TGTGCCAGCAGTTTCCGCCAAGCAGATACGCAGTATTTT. Protein sequence: CASSFRQADTQYF.

DNA for the CDR3: TGTGCCAGCAGCCAGACGGGACAGATGAACTACGAGCAGTACTTC. Its translation: CASSQTGQMNYEQYF. The chain is built from TRBV6-2 or TRBV6-3 and TRBJ2-7, with 7 bases that match TRBD1. Germline CDR1 reads MNHEY; CDR2 reads SVGEGT. This CDR3 is 15 amino acids long. V shed 6 bases and J 3 bases; nucleotides not matched to a gene: 11.

This chain joins TRBV7-9 and TRBJ1-1, with D maybe TRBD1 (5 bases). Germline V CDR1 and CDR2: SEHNR, FQNEAQ (reference sequence). The CDR3 is made up of 15 amino acids. Trimming stripped 3 bases from V and 1 base from J, with 12 bases between. CDR3 sequence (DNA): TGTGCCAGCAGCTTGTTTACAGGCGGGAACACTGAAGCTTTCTTT. This sequence encodes CASSLFTGGNTEAFF.

V is TRBV7-2 and J is TRBJ1-5; TRBD1 matches at 9 bases. The CDR3 spans 16 residues. The junction had 8 bases not matched to a gene; V was cut back by 5 bases and J by 3 bases. Germline V gene sequence: CDR1 SGHTA, CDR2 FQGNSA. The CDR3 nucleotides are TGTGCCAGCAGCCTGGGGGACAGGGTTTCCAATCAGCCCCAGCATTTT. It specifies CASSLGDRVSNQPQHF.

The chain uses TRBV28 and TRBJ1-5, with D maybe TRBD1 (5 bases). Trimming removed 9 bases from V and 5 bases from J, with 20 bases in between. This CDR3 has 15 amino acids. CDR1 is MDHEN and CDR2 is SYDVKM in the germline V gene. This chain's CDR3 is CASRIGGLSHQPQHF. Here the CDR3 DNA reads TGTGCCAGTCGGATCGGGGGTCTTAGTCATCAGCCCCAGCATTTT.

The V call is TRBV3-1 (or the pseudogene TRBV3-2), the J call TRBJ2-5; D perhaps matches TRBD1 (5 bases). CDR1 and CDR2 (germline): LGHDT, YNNKEL (reference sequence). The V end lost 2 bases, the J end lost 2 bases, and 9 bases lay between the germline ends. This CDR3 is 14 amino acids long. The chain's CDR3 is CASSQKRGQETQYF. As DNA, the CDR3 is TGTGCCAGCAGCCAAAAAAGGGGTCAAGAGACCCAGTACTTC.

The chain combines TRBV19 with TRBJ2-1; 8 nucleotides align to TRBD2. Germline V CDR1 and CDR2: LNHDA, SQIVND (reference sequence). The CDR3 loop spans 20 amino acids. The V segment lost 3 bases and the J segment 6 bases; nucleotides outside the gene matches: 22. CDR3 in amino acids: CASSMFGGGLDGRPLNEQFF. In nucleotides, the CDR3 is TGTGCCAGTAGTATGTTCGGGGGGGGATTGGACGGGAGGCCCCTCAATGAGCAGTTCTTC.

The V and J genes are TRBV28 and TRBJ1-4; D is uncertain. The V gene lost 1 base and the J gene lost 6 bases, with 0 bases spanning the gap. The germline V gene encodes CDR1 MDHEN and CDR2 SYDVKM. The CDR3 is 11 residues long. CDR3 in DNA: TGTGCCAGCAGTTTATATGAAAAACTGTTTTTT. Its protein product is CASSLYEKLFF. Filled out from reference TRBV28 and TRBJ1-4, the complete variable domain reads DVKVTQSSRYLVKRTGEKVFLECVQDMDHENMFWYRQDPGLGLRLIYFSYDVKMKEKGDIPEGYSVSREKKERFSLILESASTNQTSMYLCASSLYEKLFFGSGTQLSVL.

This chain joins TRBV19 and TRBJ1-6; tentatively, D is TRBD1 (6 bases). V lost 8 bases to trimming and J lost 6 bases, with 26 bases between them. This CDR3 is built from 18 residues. The germline CDR1 and CDR2 sequences are LNHDA and SQIVND (reference sequence). CDR3 amino acids: CASYPPAGGGDSNSPLHF. CDR3 in DNA: TGTGCCAGTTACCCACCCGCGGGGGGGGGCGACTCTAATTCACCCCTCCACTTT.

The rearrangement links TRBV27 to TRBJ1-5; tentatively, D is TRBD1 (5 bases). The CDR3 loop spans 13 amino acids. CDR1 is MNHEY and CDR2 is SMNVEV in the germline V gene (reference sequence). V gave up 5 bases and J gave up 9 bases, with 14 bases separating them. CDR3 nucleotide sequence: TGTGCCAGCAGTGGGGCAGGGAACATGCCCCAGCATTTT. Translated, it gives CASSGAGNMPQHF.

This chain uses TRBV18 with TRBJ1-1, with D possibly matching TRBD1 (5 bases). Germline CDR1 reads KGHSH; CDR2 reads LQKENI. V was cut by 1 base and J by 0 bases, with 9 bases left in between. The CDR3 length is 15 residues. The CDR3, as DNA: TGTGCCAGCTCACCACAGGGGTCGATGAACACTGAAGCTTTCTTT. Protein: CASSPQGSMNTEAFF.

This clone was found once. This rearrangement joins TRBV24-1 to TRBJ2-1; D remains ambiguous. Trimming cost V 1 base and J 9 bases, with 6 bases left between them. Germline CDR1 reads KGHDR; CDR2 reads SFDVKD. The CDR3 spans 12 residues. CDR3 nucleotide sequence: TGTGCCACCAGTGATTTCCTTAGTGAGCAGTTCTTC. The encoded protein is CATSDFLSEQFF.

This chain joins TRBV6-1 and TRBJ1-2, with 9 bases aligning to TRBD1. There are 15 residues in the CDR3. In germline, CDR1 is MNHNS, CDR2 SASEGT. The ends lost 2 bases at V and 6 bases at J; junction bases unmatched: 7. Here the CDR3 reads CASSENLRDRDGYTF. CDR3 in DNA: TGTGCCAGCAGTGAAAACTTGAGGGACAGGGATGGCTACACCTTC.